Listed below are T cell receptor beta chains from one sample, sequenced in a study of control samples from healthy donors and cancer patients. The method was immunoSEQ multiplex PCR; TCRdb's version includes in-frame clones alone and lacks a portion of them. Altogether approximately 79,000 clones are present, over 75% being singletons, with the ten largest covering about 7.1%. Sequenced material: blood. The origin of the receptors is a man aged 50 to 59 in good health. CDR3s include the opening cysteine and the closing phenylalanine or tryptophan. The order of the fields is V gene, CDR3 protein.

TRBV30,CAWSAGQGGQPQHF
TRBV19,CASSPDRGAANEKLFF
TRBV10-3,CATRDRDDYGYTF
TRBV29-1,CSVMGQGREKLFF
TRBV10-3,CAISELAGVQEQFF
TRBV3-1/TRBV3-2,CASSQGGMRSGSNYGYTF
TRBV2,CASSEGPGITYEQYF
TRBV9,CASSAEYSNQPQHF
TRBV5-5,CASSLFETQETQYF
TRBV10-3,CAISNQPGQHYTF
TRBV16,CASSPHPGLRGEKLFF
TRBV3-1/TRBV3-2,CASSPYGAGGLGVTGELFF
TRBV5-1,CASSDGTGGYKLFF
TRBV12-5,CASGLQAGGTLHF
TRBV24-1,CATSPKGPGELFF
TRBV5-1,CASSNNTGSLYEQYF
TRBV10-2,CASRKGLGTEAFF
TRBV10-3,CATGRDRDQPQHF
TRBV30,CAKKERGNYEQYF
TRBV2,CASSEFVDGYTF
TRBV21-1,CASSKATEGRTRANTGELFF
TRBV19,CASTLGSNYGYTF
TRBV9,CASSEGINEKLFF